The rows below give T cell receptor beta chains drawn from one sample of a study of OX40 agonist ivuxolimab in advanced cancers. Sequencing used immunoSEQ multiplex PCR; TCRdb keeps in-frame clones, though not all of them. The sample consists of around 69,000 clones, 80% to 90% of them appearing once. This sample comprised CD4+ or CD8+ T cells sorted from blood, obtained in a trial of the OX40 agonist ivuxolimab. The source is an adult with an advanced solid tumor such as melanoma, head and neck, liver or kidney cancer. The CDR3 runs from the conserved cysteine through the conserved F or W. The D gene is left open where the match is weak. Expanded clones are given a class, and other clones once, few, many or no size at all.

abundance,d_gene,j_gene,v_gene,CDR3nt,CDR3aa
NA,NA,TRBJ2-1,TRBV7-9,TGTGCCAGCAGCTTAGTTGGCGAGTACAATGAGCAGTTCTTC,CASSLVGEYNEQFF
NA,NA,TRBJ1-4,TRBV6-7,TGTGCCAGCAGTTACTCGAAAGGGTGGGCCTCAACTAATGAAAAACTGTTTTTT,CASSYSKGWASTNEKLFF
NA,NA,TRBJ1-3,TRBV11-2,TGTGCCAGCGCTTTCCAGGCAACCTCTGGAAACACCATATATTTT,CASAFQATSGNTIYF
NA,TRBD2,TRBJ2-5,TRBV7-3,TGTGCCAGCAGCCCTAGCGGGAGGGCCGGGGAGACCCAGTACTTC,CASSPSGRAGETQYF
NA,TRBD1,TRBJ1-3,TRBV7-2,TGTGCCAGCAGCTTAGTCGGACAGGGGGCCGGAAACACCATATATTTT,CASSLVGQGAGNTIYF
NA,NA,TRBJ2-2,TRBV18,TGTGCCAGCTCACCACCTTCAGGACAGAACACCGGGGAGCTGTTTTTT,CASSPPSGQNTGELFF
NA,TRBD2,TRBJ2-1,TRBV7-9,TGTGCCAGCAGCCGGACTAGCGGGAGGTACAATGAGCAGTTCTTC,CASSRTSGRYNEQFF
NA,NA,TRBJ1-5,TRBV14,TGTGCCAGCAGCCGGGGGGCGTCTCAGCCCCAGCATTTT,CASSRGASQPQHF
NA,TRBD1,TRBJ1-1,TRBV18,TGTGCCAGCTCACCGTCGACAGGGGGGAGCACTGAAGCTTTCTTT,CASSPSTGGSTEAFF
NA,NA,TRBJ1-1,TRBV27,TGTGCCAGCAGGGCGGGGGGGCGCACTGAAGCTTTCTTT,CASRAGGRTEAFF
NA,TRBD1,TRBJ2-5,TRBV9,TGTGCCAGCAGCGTAGGGGACAGGGGGTCAGAGACCCAGTACTTC,CASSVGDRGSETQYF
NA,NA,TRBJ1-5,TRBV28,TGTGCCAGCAGTCCCCAGGCCGACAATCAGCCCCAGCATTTT,CASSPQADNQPQHF
NA,NA,TRBJ2-7,TRBV5-1,TGCGCCAGCAGCTTGGATCGGCTAGAAGGGAGCGAGCAGTACTTC,CASSLDRLEGSEQYF
NA,NA,TRBJ2-7,TRBV5-1,TGCGCCAGCAAGGGGGAGGTCGAGCAGTACTTC,CASKGEVEQYF
NA,NA,TRBJ2-7,TRBV5-1,TGCGCCAGCATGAGGACCATCGGGACGGCGCCCTACGAGCAGTACTTC,CASMRTIGTAPYEQYF
NA,TRBD2,TRBJ2-1,TRBV30,TGTGCCTGGAAGTTGGGACTAGGGAGGCAGGATGAGCAGTTCTTC,CAWKLGLGRQDEQFF
NA,NA,TRBJ2-1,TRBV7-2,TGTGCCAGCAGCCCTTACAATGAGCAGTTCTTC,CASSPYNEQFF
NA,NA,TRBJ2-1,TRBV7-3,TGTGCCACCAGCATAGGAGCGCAGTCCGATGAGCAGTTCTTC,CATSIGAQSDEQFF
NA,TRBD2,TRBJ2-7,TRBV5-6,TGTGCCAGCAGCTTGGCCCTAGCGGGAGGTGCCTACGAGCAGTACTTC,CASSLALAGGAYEQYF
NA,TRBD1,TRBJ2-2,TRBV18,TGTGCCAGCTCACCCGCGACAGGGAATTGGGGGGAGCTGTTTTTT,CASSPATGNWGELFF
NA,TRBD2,TRBJ2-3,TRBV6-5,TGTGCCAGCAGTTACTCAGCGGGAGAAGATACGCAGTATTTT,CASSYSAGEDTQYF
NA,TRBD2,TRBJ2-1,TRBV25-1,TGTGCCAGCAGTGCACCGGGACTAGCGCGTAATGAGCAGTTCTTC,CASSAPGLARNEQFF
NA,NA,TRBJ2-7,TRBV18,TGTGCCAGCTCACCAGTTCAAGGGCAGGTTTACGAGCAGTACTTC,CASSPVQGQVYEQYF
NA,NA,TRBJ2-2,TRBV5-1,TGCGCCAGCAGCTTACCCGACTCCTACACCGGGGAGCTGTTTTTT,CASSLPDSYTGELFF
NA,TRBD1,TRBJ1-3,TRBV9,TGTGCCAGCAGCGTGACAGGGGGTAACACCATATATTTT,CASSVTGGNTIYF
NA,TRBD1,TRBJ1-1,TRBV6-1,TGTGCCAGCACTGACAGGGGTGCCACTGAAGCTTTCTTT,CASTDRGATEAFF
NA,NA,TRBJ1-2,TRBV28,TGTGCCAGCACCCTCAACAGAGGGTATGGCTACACCTTC,CASTLNRGYGYTF
NA,TRBD2,TRBJ2-1,TRBV7-9,TGTGCCAGCAGCCGGGACTACCCTACGGATGAGCAGTTCTTC,CASSRDYPTDEQFF
NA,NA,TRBJ2-5,TRBV5-1,TGCGCCAGCAGCCCCATCGGTTCTTCTGGGGAGACCCAGTACTTC,CASSPIGSSGETQYF
NA,TRBD1,TRBJ1-2,TRBV19,TGTGCCAGTAGTTCAAGGACAGGGAATTACTATGGCTACACCTTC,CASSSRTGNYYGYTF
NA,NA,TRBJ2-2,TRBV14,TGTGCCAGCAGCGAGATGAGTCGGGAGCTGTTTTTT,CASSEMSRELFF
once,TRBD1,TRBJ2-7,TRBV7-8,TGTGCCAGCACCCGACAGGGGGCACTCTACGAGCAGTACTTC,CASTRQGALYEQYF